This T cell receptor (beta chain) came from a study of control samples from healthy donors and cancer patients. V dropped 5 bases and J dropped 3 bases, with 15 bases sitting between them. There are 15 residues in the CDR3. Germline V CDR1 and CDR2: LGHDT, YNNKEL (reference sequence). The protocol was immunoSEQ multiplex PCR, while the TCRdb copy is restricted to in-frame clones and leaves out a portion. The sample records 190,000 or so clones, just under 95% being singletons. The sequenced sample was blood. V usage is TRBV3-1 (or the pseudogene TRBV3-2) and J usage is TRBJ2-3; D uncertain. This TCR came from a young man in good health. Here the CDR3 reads CASSDPGLKTDTQYF. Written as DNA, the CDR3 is TGTGCCAGCAGCGACCCGGGTCTGAAAACAGATACGCAGTATTTT.